The T cell receptor beta chain described here comes from a study of cytomegalovirus exposure and HLA in healthy donors. Study-wide results and caveats: A cluster of highly shared sequence variants was likely a sequencing artifact. Analyses of presence/absence relied on an assumption of roughly uniform sequencing depth across donors.

V lost 2 bases, J lost 5 bases, and 8 bases stayed unmatched. The CDR3 totals 16 residues. Germline loops: CDR1 MNHEY, CDR2 SVGAGI. In the case of this clone: As yet, its antigen is unknown.

Samples came from healthy bone marrow donors. The PCR made use of 60 Vbeta and 13 Jbeta primers. The repertoire was sequenced with immunoSEQ multiplex PCR; TCRdb's copy has only in-frame clones and lacks some. The data include over 100,000 clones; the top ten clones carry over 1.5%. This chain uses TRBV6-5 with TRBJ2-5, with TRBD2 identical over 10 bases. The sample taken for sequencing was PBMCs. This TCR came from a man aged 18 to 30 in good health and CMV-seronegative. CDR3 sequence: CASSYVSSGGRETQYF. The CDR3 DNA reads TGTGCCAGCAGTTACGTCAGTAGCGGGGGGCGTGAGACCCAGTACTTC.